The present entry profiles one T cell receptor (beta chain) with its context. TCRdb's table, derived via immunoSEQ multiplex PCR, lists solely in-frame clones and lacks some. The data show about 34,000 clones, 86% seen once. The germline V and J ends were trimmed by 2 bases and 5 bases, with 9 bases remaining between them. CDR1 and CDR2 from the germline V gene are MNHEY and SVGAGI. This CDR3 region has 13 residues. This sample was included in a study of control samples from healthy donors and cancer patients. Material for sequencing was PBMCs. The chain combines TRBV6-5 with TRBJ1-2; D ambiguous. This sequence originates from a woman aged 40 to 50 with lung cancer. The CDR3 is CASSYALGYGYTF. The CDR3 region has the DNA TGTGCCAGCAGTTACGCCCTTGGGTATGGCTACACCTTC.